Following are 27 T cell receptor beta chains from one sample sequenced in a study of CXCR3-negative and CXCR3-positive naive CD8 T cells. For these receptors, no antigen is known. The authors made the TRB cDNA libraries by 5' RACE using UMI labels. TCRdb reprocessed the 5' RACE reads and keeps a single row for each CDR3 protein, giving no DNA. The repertoire table contains about 130,000 distinct CDR3 sequences. Whole-study findings and limits: A higher hydrophobicity marked the TRB CDR3s of CXCR3-positive naive cells versus CXCR3-negative naive cells.

Specimen: naive CXCR3+ CD8+ T cells from blood. The subset is: CD45RO-CCR7+CD27+CD95- naive CD8+ T cells expressing CXCR3 (TNR3+). The receptors originated from a human donor in good health. Some clones in this sample may be carry-over from other donors' samples.

CDR3 protein: CASSVGGENTGELFF. The chain uses TRBV11-3 and TRBJ2-2; TCRdb returns TRBD1, unconfirmable since there is no DNA. The CDR3 covers 15 residues. Germline CDR1 SGHNT, CDR2 YENEEA.

The genes are TRBV7-9 and TRBJ2-7; TCRdb selects TRBD1, and the lack of DNA leaves this call unchecked. The CDR3 covers 14 residues. Per germline, CDR1 SEHNR and CDR2 FQNEAQ (reference sequence). The CDR3 is CASSYPTGDYEQYF.

The chain links TRBV7-8 to TRBJ1-2. This CDR3 spans 14 amino acids. Germline loops: CDR1 SGHVS, CDR2 FQNEAQ. CDR3: CASSLYSVSSGYTF.

The rearrangement uses TRBV27 and TRBJ2-1; TCRdb's D call, TRBD2, is unchecked because there is no DNA. CDR3 length equals 14 residues. Germline CDR1 MNHEY, CDR2 SMNVEV (reference sequence). The chain's CDR3 is CASSLTSGYNELFF.

This chain links TRBV12-3 or TRBV12-4 with TRBJ2-3; TCRdb selects TRBD1, and the lack of DNA leaves this call unchecked. This CDR3 has 16 amino acids. The CDR3 region is CASSSPSSLVTDTQYF.

The rearrangement links TRBV13 to TRBJ2-3; TCRdb picks TRBD2, but there is no DNA to check that call. Germline V gives CDR1 PRHDT, CDR2 FYEKMQ (reference sequence). This CDR3 contains 17 residues. The CDR3 reads CASSPGLAGGQGGAQYF.

The V call is TRBV20-1, the J call TRBJ2-5; the TCRdb call, TRBD2, lacks DNA for checking. CDR3 size: 14 residues. Germline-derived CDR1 and CDR2 are DFQATT and SNEGSKA (reference sequence). The CDR3 protein is CSAGPGLAFETQYF.

V and J are TRBV7-9 and TRBJ2-3; the TCRdb call, TRBD2, lacks DNA for checking. CDR3 length: 16 amino acids. Per germline, CDR1 SEHNR and CDR2 FQNEAQ (reference sequence). CDR3: CASSFPTSGATDTQYF. Full variable domain (rest looked up from reference TRBV7-9 and TRBJ2-3): DTGVSQNPRHKITKRGQNVTFRCDPISEHNRLYWYRQTLGQGPEFLTYFQNEAQLEKSRLLSDRFSAERPKGSFSTLEIQRTEQGDSAMYLCASSFPTSGATDTQYFGPGTRLTVL.

The chain recombines TRBV7-8 with TRBJ2-1; TCRdb proposes TRBD1, but this gene call is untestable without DNA. CDR3 length: 14 amino acids. Germline values: CDR1 SGHVS, CDR2 FQNEAQ. The CDR3 reads CASSLGRFGNEQFF. The complete variable domain, with remaining parts taken from reference TRBV7-8 and TRBJ2-1, reads GAGVSQSPRYKVAKRGQDVALRCDPISGHVSLFWYQQALGQGPEFLTYFQNEAQLDKSGLPSDRFFAERPEGSVSTLKIQRTQQEDSAVYLCASSLGRFGNEQFFGPGTRLTVL.

This rearrangement joins TRBV27 to TRBJ2-1. Germline V gene lookup returns CDR1 MNHEY and CDR2 SMNVEV (reference sequence). This CDR3 spans 15 amino acids. The CDR3 spells CASSLQLGSYNEQFF.

The chain has TRBV2 and TRBJ2-2; the TCRdb D gene call, TRBD1, has no DNA to confirm it. Germline-derived CDR1 and CDR2 are SNHLY and FYNNEI. CDR3 length: 12 residues. CDR3 amino acids: CATQVAPGELFF. The whole variable domain, remainder taken from reference TRBV2 and TRBJ2-2, is EPEVTQTPSHQVTQMGQEVILRCVPISNHLYFYWYRQILGQKVEFLVSFYNNEISEKSEIFDDQFSVERPDGSNFTLKIRSTKLEDSAMYFCATQVAPGELFFGEGSRLTVL.

The chain combines TRBV7-9 with TRBJ1-1. Looked up from germline, CDR1 is SEHNR and CDR2 is FQNEAQ (reference sequence). The CDR3 consists of 14 residues. The CDR3 protein is CASSLALREGEAFF. Variable domain in full (rest from reference TRBV7-9 and TRBJ1-1): DTGVSQNPRHKITKRGQNVTFRCDPISEHNRLYWYRQTLGQGPEFLTYFQNEAQLEKSRLLSDRFSAERPKGSFSTLEIQRTEQGDSAMYLCASSLALREGEAFFGQGTRLTVV.

This chain joins TRBV5-1 and TRBJ2-6; TCRdb calls TRBD2, which cannot be checked without DNA. The CDR3 is 16 amino acids. Germline V gene sequence: CDR1 SGHRS, CDR2 YFSETQ. The CDR3 reads CASSSSILSGANVLTF.

This rearrangement joins TRBV28 to TRBJ2-7; absent DNA, TCRdb's TRBD1 call cannot be checked. The CDR3 is 14 residues long. Germline values: CDR1 MDHEN, CDR2 SYDVKM. CDR3 loop: CASAPGTDHREQYF.

This sequence joins TRBV12-3 or TRBV12-4 and TRBJ2-1; TCRdb's D gene call, TRBD1, goes unchecked for lack of DNA. The CDR3 length is 12 residues. CDR3 sequence: CASSHLGDEQFF.

V and J are TRBV7-8 and TRBJ1-1; the D call from TCRdb, TRBD1, cannot be confirmed without DNA. Germline V lookup: CDR1 SGHVS, CDR2 FQNEAQ. The CDR3 spans 15 residues. The CDR3 here is CASSSFRAGGPEAFF.

The CDR3 region is CASTFVGNQETQYF. This sequence joins TRBV7-9 and TRBJ2-5. CDR1 SEHNR and CDR2 FQNEAQ come from the germline V gene (reference sequence). The CDR3 is 14 amino acids.

CDR3 amino acids: CASSSPSGTSGGPQPLF. The J gene is TRBJ2-1, the V gene TRBV7-9; the TCRdb call, TRBD2, lacks DNA for checking. The CDR3 contains 17 residues. Germline loops: CDR1 SEHNR, CDR2 FQNEAQ (reference sequence). Together with reference TRBV7-9 and TRBJ2-1, the CDR3 gives the full variable domain: DTGVSQNPRHKITKRGQNVTFRCDPISEHNRLYWYRQTLGQGPEFLTYFQNEAQLEKSRLLSDRFSAERPKGSFSTLEIQRTEQGDSAMYLCASSSPSGTSGGPQPLFGPGTRLTVL.

The chain combines TRBV28 with TRBJ2-3; TCRdb names TRBD2, which stays unverified in the absence of DNA. The V gene's germline CDR1 is MDHEN and CDR2 SYDVKM. This CDR3 has 17 residues. This CDR3 reads CASALLFPSGGMDTQYF.

V and J are TRBV28 and TRBJ2-1; TCRdb picks TRBD2, but there is no DNA to check that call. Germline V gene data show CDR1 as MDHEN and CDR2 as SYDVKM. CDR3 size: 17 residues. This CDR3 is CASRSTSGRSSYNEQFF. Full variable domain (rest looked up from reference TRBV28 and TRBJ2-1): DVKVTQSSRYLVKRTGEKVFLECVQDMDHENMFWYRQDPGLGLRLIYFSYDVKMKEKGDIPEGYSVSREKKERFSLILESASTNQTSMYLCASRSTSGRSSYNEQFFGPGTRLTVL.

The chain recombines TRBV19 with TRBJ2-7; TCRdb calls TRBD2, which cannot be checked without DNA. Germline-derived CDR1 and CDR2 are LNHDA and SQIVND (reference sequence). The CDR3 totals 15 residues. CDR3: CASSRLTGSSGEQYF.

The J gene is TRBJ2-3, the V gene TRBV9; there is no DNA to check the TCRdb D call of TRBD2. The germline V gene encodes CDR1 SGDLS and CDR2 YYNGEE. CDR3 size: 15 residues. CDR3 loop: CASSGSGRAADTQYF. Full variable domain (rest looked up from reference TRBV9 and TRBJ2-3): DSGVTQTPKHLITATGQRVTLRCSPRSGDLSVYWYQQSLDQGLQFLIQYYNGEERAKGNILERFSAQQFPDLHSELNLSSLELGDSALYFCASSGSGRAADTQYFGPGTRLTVL.

The CDR3 loop reads CASSEFRLMDTQYF. V is TRBV25-1 and J is TRBJ2-3. The CDR3 extends over 14 amino acids. Germline lookup yields CDR1 MGHDK and CDR2 SYGVNS.

The chain carries TRBV29-1 and TRBJ2-3; TCRdb returns TRBD2, unconfirmable since there is no DNA. Germline V CDR1 and CDR2: SQVTM, ANQGSEA. The CDR3 is 16 residues long. CDR3 in amino acids: CSARTGGMTSTDTQYF.

The CDR3 region is CASTRGNTGELFF. The chain joins TRBV7-9 to TRBJ2-2. CDR3 length: 13 residues. Per the germline V gene, CDR1 is SEHNR and CDR2 is FQNEAQ (reference sequence).

The chain is built from TRBV12-3 or TRBV12-4 and TRBJ2-5. The CDR3 is 14 residues long. CDR3 in amino acids: CASSLGVGQETQYF.

The chain couples TRBV20-1 to TRBJ2-1. CDR3 length: 12 amino acids. Germline V gene data show CDR1 as DFQATT and CDR2 as SNEGSKA (reference sequence). CDR3 protein: CSARVTEDEQFF.